This T cell receptor (beta chain) was captured in a study of CD8 T cells in Susac syndrome. Study as a whole: Among sequenced Susac syndrome patients, about 6 had active disease and eight were in remission.

Reverse transcription used roughly 0.45 to 1 ug RNA and random hexamers. Amplification of the TCR beta CDR3 was carried out by immunoSEQ multiplex PCR, which spanned a total of 54 Vbeta and 13 Jbeta segments. MiXCR was run by TCRdb on the immunoSEQ multiplex PCR reads, yielding one entry per CDR3 protein. The profile covers 150,000 or so distinct CDR3 sequences, with roughly 94% appearing a single time and roughly 0.15% taken by the ten largest. Germline CDR1 reads SQVTM; CDR2 reads ANQGSEA. The CDR3 runs 13 residues. V lost 5 bases to trimming and J lost 5 bases; unmatched junction nucleotides: 6. Diagnostic criteria for definite or probable disease, in their recently defined form, were met by the patients with Susac syndrome.

The V and J genes are TRBV29-1 and TRBJ2-5, with 9 bases identical to TRBD2. Material: CD4+ T cells from PBMCs. This receptor was obtained from a human donor with Susac syndrome. The CDR3: CSVQPAGGETQYF. The CDR3 DNA sequence: TGCAGCGTTCAGCCCGCGGGAGGGGAGACCCAGTACTTC.